This T cell receptor beta chain was captured by sequencing in a study of shared clonotypes between healthy human individuals. Per germline, CDR1 MDHEN and CDR2 SYDVKM. The CDR3 covers 11 residues. Naive CD8 cells, CD45RO-negative and positively selected for CCR7, excluded terminally differentiated effector memory CD45RA+ cells. The protocol was immunoSEQ multiplex PCR, while the TCRdb copy is restricted to in-frame clones and leaves out a portion. The sample carries roughly 810,000 clones, around 96% recorded once. V usage is TRBV28 and J usage is TRBJ1-2; weak D call: TRBD1 (6 bases). This receptor was identified in a man aged 25 to 40 in good health. The material sequenced was naive CD8+ T cells sorted from blood. This CDR3 is CGTGIHYGYTF. DNA for the CDR3: TGTGGCACAGGGATCCACTATGGCTACACCTTC.